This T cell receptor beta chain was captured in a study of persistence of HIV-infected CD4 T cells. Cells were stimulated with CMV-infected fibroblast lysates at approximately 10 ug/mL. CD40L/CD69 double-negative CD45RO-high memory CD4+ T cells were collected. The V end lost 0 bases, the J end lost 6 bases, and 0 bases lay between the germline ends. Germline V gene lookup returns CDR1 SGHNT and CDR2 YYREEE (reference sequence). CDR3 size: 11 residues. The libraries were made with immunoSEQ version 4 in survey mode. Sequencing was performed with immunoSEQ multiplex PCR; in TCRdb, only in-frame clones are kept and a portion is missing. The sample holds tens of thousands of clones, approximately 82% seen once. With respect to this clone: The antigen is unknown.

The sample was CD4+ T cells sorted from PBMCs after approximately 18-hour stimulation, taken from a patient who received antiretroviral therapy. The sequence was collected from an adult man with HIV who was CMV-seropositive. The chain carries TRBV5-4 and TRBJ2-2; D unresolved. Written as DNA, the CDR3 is TGTGCCAGCAGCTTGGCCGGGGAGCTGTTTTTT. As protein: CASSLAGELFF.